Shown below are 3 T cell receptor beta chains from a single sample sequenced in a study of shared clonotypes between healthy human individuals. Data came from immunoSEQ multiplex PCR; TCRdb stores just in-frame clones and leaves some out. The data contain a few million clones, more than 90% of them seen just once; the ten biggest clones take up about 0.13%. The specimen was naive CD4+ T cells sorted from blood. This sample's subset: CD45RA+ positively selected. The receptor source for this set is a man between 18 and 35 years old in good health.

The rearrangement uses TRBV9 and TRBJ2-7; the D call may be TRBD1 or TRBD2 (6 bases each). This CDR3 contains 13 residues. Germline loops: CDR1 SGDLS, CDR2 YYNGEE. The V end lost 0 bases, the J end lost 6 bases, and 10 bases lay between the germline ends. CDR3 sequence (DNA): TGTGCCAGCAGCGTAGATTGGGGGGCCGAGCAGTACTTC. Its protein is CASSVDWGAEQYF.

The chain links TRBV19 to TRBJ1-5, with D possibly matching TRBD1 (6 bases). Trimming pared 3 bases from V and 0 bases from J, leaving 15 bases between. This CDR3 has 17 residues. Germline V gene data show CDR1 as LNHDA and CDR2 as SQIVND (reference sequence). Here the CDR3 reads CASSISRGEISNQPQHF. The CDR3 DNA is TGTGCCAGTAGTATCTCCAGGGGCGAAATTAGCAATCAGCCCCAGCATTTT.

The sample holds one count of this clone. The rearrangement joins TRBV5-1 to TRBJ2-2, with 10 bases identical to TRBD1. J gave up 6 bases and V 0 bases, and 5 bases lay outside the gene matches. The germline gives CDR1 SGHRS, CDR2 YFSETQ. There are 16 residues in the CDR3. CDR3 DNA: TGCGCCAGCAGCTTGGCGGGACAGGGGCGATCCGGGGAGCTGTTTTTT. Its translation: CASSLAGQGRSGELFF.